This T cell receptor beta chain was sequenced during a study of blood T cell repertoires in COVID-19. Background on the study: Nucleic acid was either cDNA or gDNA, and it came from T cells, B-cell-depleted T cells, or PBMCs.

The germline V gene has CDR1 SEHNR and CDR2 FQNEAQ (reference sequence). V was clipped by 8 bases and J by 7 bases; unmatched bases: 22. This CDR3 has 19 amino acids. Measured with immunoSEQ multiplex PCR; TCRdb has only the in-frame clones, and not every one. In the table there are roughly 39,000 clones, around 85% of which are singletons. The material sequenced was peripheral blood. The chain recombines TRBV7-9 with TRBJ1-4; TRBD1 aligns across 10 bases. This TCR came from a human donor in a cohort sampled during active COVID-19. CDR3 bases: TGTGCCAGCTCCACTCCGGGACAGGGGATATTGCCGGAGGGTGAAAAACTGTTTTTT. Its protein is CASSTPGQGILPEGEKLFF.